What follows is one TCR beta chain and its context. The antigen is unknown. The sample comes from a study of T cell responses to AZD1222 COVID-19 vaccine. Germline CDR1 and CDR2: MGHRA and YSYEKL. CDR3 length: 12 amino acids. Trimming removed 4 bases at V and 1 base at J, with 5 bases between. The repertoire was sequenced with immunoSEQ multiplex PCR; TCRdb's copy has only in-frame clones and lacks some. Found here are more than 100,000 clones, roughly 88% of them singletons; the top ten hold around 4.8%. Overall study findings and caveats: Baseline testing showed seropositivity in only six AZD1222 recipients.

The receptor comes from an adult in good health. This chain joins TRBV4-1 and TRBJ2-7; D gene ambiguous. The sequencing used peripheral blood, collected on day 0 of AZD1222 vaccination. The CDR3: CASSPQSYEQYF. DNA for the CDR3: TGCGCCAGCAGCCCCCAGTCCTACGAGCAGTACTTC.